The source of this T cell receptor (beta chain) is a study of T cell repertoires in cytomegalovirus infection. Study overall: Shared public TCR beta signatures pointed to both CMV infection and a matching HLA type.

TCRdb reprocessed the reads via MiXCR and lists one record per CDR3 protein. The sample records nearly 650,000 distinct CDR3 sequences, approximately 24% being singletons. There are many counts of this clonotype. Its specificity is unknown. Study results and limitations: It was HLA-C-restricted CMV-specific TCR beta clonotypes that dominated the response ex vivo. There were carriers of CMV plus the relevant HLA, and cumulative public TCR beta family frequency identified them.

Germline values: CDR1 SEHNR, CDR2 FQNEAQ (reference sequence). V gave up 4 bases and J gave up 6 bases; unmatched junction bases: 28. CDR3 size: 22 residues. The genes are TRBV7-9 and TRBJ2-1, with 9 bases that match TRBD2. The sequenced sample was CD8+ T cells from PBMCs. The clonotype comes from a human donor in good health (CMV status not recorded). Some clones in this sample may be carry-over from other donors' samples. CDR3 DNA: TGTGCCAGCAGCTCGAGCCAGCGGGGGGTCACGGGGGTGAGTCTCCCCACCAATGAGCAGTTCTTC. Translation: CASSSSQRGVTGVSLPTNEQFF.